This entry lists 29 T cell receptor beta chains sequenced from one sample in a study of T-cell reconstitution after alpha-beta-depleted transplantation in children. Preparing the TCRbeta library involved the use of unique molecular identifiers. TCRdb recomputed calls from the PCR reads with MiXCR, one row per CDR3 protein. The table has some 550,000 distinct CDR3 sequences, 15% to 20% seen once. This specimen was PBMCs from the stem cell graft donor, taken from the stem cell graft. These receptors all come from a human donor who donated a stem cell graft to a child with acute lymphoblastic leukemia.

This clonotype was observed a few times. The V gene is TRBV3-1, the J gene TRBJ2-5; D is unresolved. CDR1 LGHDT and CDR2 YNNKEL come from the germline V gene (reference sequence). The length of the CDR3 is 12 residues. V lost 1 base to trimming and J lost 2 bases, with 2 bases between them. In nucleotides, the CDR3 is TGTGCCAGCAGCCAAGTTCAAGAGACCCAGTACTTC. Protein sequence: CASSQVQETQYF.

This clonotype has just a few counts. The chain recombines TRBV27 with TRBJ2-5; 7 nucleotides line up with TRBD2. Germline loops: CDR1 MNHEY, CDR2 SMNVEV (reference sequence). With 5 bases clipped from V and 2 bases from J, the junction kept 8 bases outside the gene matches. The CDR3 is made up of 15 amino acids. CDR3 amino acids: CASSPPGGGQETQYF. The CDR3 region has the DNA TGTGCCAGCAGTCCCCCCGGCGGGGGACAAGAGACCCAGTACTTC.

The chain couples TRBV24-1 to TRBJ2-1, with D unclear. This CDR3 spans 13 amino acids. V was clipped by 4 bases and J by 8 bases, with 11 bases between them. Germline V lookup: CDR1 KGHDR, CDR2 SFDVKD. In DNA, the CDR3 is TGTGCCACCAGTGACTCCCTTAGGGATGAGCAGTTCTTC. Residues: CATSDSLRDEQFF.

The rearrangement links TRBV20-1 to TRBJ2-3; TRBD1 matches 9 bases. The CDR3 has 14 amino acids. CDR1 and CDR2 from the germline V gene are DFQATT and SNEGSKA (reference sequence). V shed 5 bases and J 5 bases; nucleotides not matched to a gene: 8. Written as DNA, the CDR3 is TGCAGTGCTTGGGACAGGGTAGAGGGAGATACGCAGTATTTT. Translation gives CSAWDRVEGDTQYF.

This clonotype was seen a handful of times. The V and J genes are TRBV3-1 and TRBJ1-2, with TRBD1 identical over 7 bases. This CDR3 has 17 amino acids. The trim removed 3 bases at V and 2 bases at J, leaving 12 bases unmatched. Germline V gene sequence: CDR1 LGHDT, CDR2 YNNKEL (reference sequence). The CDR3 bases are TGTGCCAGCAGCCAGCTCCTGACCGGGACAGCGAACTATGGCTACACCTTC. Translation gives CASSQLLTGTANYGYTF.

This clonotype was picked up a small number of times. The chain employs TRBV12-3 or TRBV12-4 and TRBJ2-1, with 11 bases that match TRBD2. The CDR3 totals 13 residues. Germline trimming cut 4 bases from V and 10 bases from J; bases unmatched to any gene: 3. The CDR3 nucleotides are TGTGCCAGCAGTTCGGGACTAGCGGTCGAGCAGTTCTTC. It encodes CASSSGLAVEQFF.

J is TRBJ2-7 and V is TRBV29-1, with unresolved D. The CDR3 is made up of 14 amino acids. Germline V lookup: CDR1 SQVTM, CDR2 ANQGSEA. The V end was cut by 3 bases, the J end by 0 bases, with 12 bases between. For the CDR3, the DNA is TGCAGCGTTGAGGGTGGTGTTGACTCCTACGAGCAGTACTTC. It specifies CSVEGGVDSYEQYF.

CDR3 nucleotides: TGCGCCAGCAGCTTGGAGATGGGGGGAACCGGAAACACCATATATTTT. Translated, it gives CASSLEMGGTGNTIYF. The chain combines TRBV5-1 with TRBJ1-3, with D possibly being TRBD1 (5 bases). The CDR3 is 16 amino acids. Germline V gene lookup returns CDR1 SGHRS and CDR2 YFSETQ. The germline V and J ends were trimmed by 0 bases and 4 bases, with 14 bases remaining between them.

This clonotype was seen a few times. The chain combines TRBV5-1 with TRBJ1-1; D not certain. CDR3 size: 15 residues. CDR1 SGHRS and CDR2 YFSETQ come from the germline V gene. Trimming left V 0 bases short and J 1 base short, with 10 bases between. Here the CDR3 reads CASSLVIGGNTEAFF. CDR3 DNA sequence: TGCGCCAGCAGCTTGGTAATTGGAGGGAACACTGAAGCTTTCTTT. The whole variable domain, remainder taken from reference TRBV5-1 and TRBJ1-1, is KAGVTQTPRYLIKTRGQQVTLSCSPISGHRSVSWYQQTPGQGLQFLFEYFSETQRNKGNFPGRFSGRQFSNSRSEMNVSTLELGDSALYLCASSLVIGGNTEAFFGQGTRLTVV.

CDR3 nucleotides: TGCGCCAGCAGCCCGGCCCCCTTGCAAGAGACCCAGTACTTC. It translates to CASSPAPLQETQYF. The genes are TRBV5-1 and TRBJ2-5; D ambiguous. CDR3 size: 14 residues. V was clipped by 4 bases and J by 2 bases, with 12 bases between them. The germline V gene has CDR1 SGHRS and CDR2 YFSETQ.

The J gene is TRBJ2-7, the V gene TRBV6-4, with 16 bases aligning to TRBD2. J was trimmed by 4 bases and V by 6 bases; bases with no gene match: 6. The CDR3 consists of 16 residues. Germline V gives CDR1 MRHNA, CDR2 SNTAGT. CDR3 loop: CASRGTSGRAVYEQYF. In nucleotides, the CDR3 is TGTGCCAGCAGGGGGACTAGCGGGAGGGCCGTATACGAGCAGTACTTC.

CDR3 DNA sequence: TGCGCCAGCAGCCAGACTACGGGGGAGACCCAGTACTTC. Translation: CASSQTTGETQYF. The rearrangement joins TRBV5-1 to TRBJ2-5; maybe TRBD2 (5 bases). This CDR3 is built from 13 residues. CDR1 SGHRS and CDR2 YFSETQ come from the germline V gene. Trimming cost V 4 bases and J 5 bases, with 12 bases left between them.

The chain links TRBV2 to TRBJ2-1; 8 nucleotides match TRBD1. The CDR3 loop spans 15 amino acids. The J segment lost 3 bases and the V segment lost 9 bases, leaving 10 bases of the junction unmatched. CDR1 and CDR2 (germline): SNHLY, FYNNEI. CDR3: CASTQDRVIYNEQFF. The CDR3 bases are TGTGCCAGTACCCAGGACAGGGTGATCTACAATGAGCAGTTCTTC.

In DNA, the CDR3 is TGTGCCAGCAGCCAAGTTTCGTCGGGGACGGGTCAGCCCCAGCATTTT. Translating it yields CASSQVSSGTGQPQHF. The V gene is TRBV4-2, the J gene TRBJ1-5, with a possible D match to TRBD1 (5 bases). CDR3 size: 16 residues. Per the germline V gene, CDR1 is LGHNA and CDR2 is YNFKEQ. Trimming removed 1 base from V and 6 bases from J, with 16 bases in between.

This chain joins TRBV12-3 or TRBV12-4 and TRBJ1-5; D gene ambiguous. The CDR3 is 13 amino acids. Trimming removed 8 bases from V and 0 bases from J, with 8 bases in between. The CDR3 nucleotides read TGTGCCAGCGGCCTTGATAGCAATCAGCCCCAGCATTTT. It translates to CASGLDSNQPQHF.

V usage is TRBV10-3 and J usage is TRBJ2-2; maybe TRBD2 (6 bases). The ends were cut back, 0 bases at V and 3 bases at J, with 14 bases in the middle. There are 17 residues in the CDR3. Germline loops: CDR1 ENHRY, CDR2 SYGVKD. The CDR3 DNA reads TGTGCCATCAGTGAGTCGAGAGTAGCGGACTACACCGGGGAGCTGTTTTTT. Its protein product is CAISESRVADYTGELFF.

CDR3 nucleotide sequence: TGTGCCAGCAGTTTAGGGTCAGGACCCTCATACGAGCAGTACTTC. It codes for CASSLGSGPSYEQYF. This chain uses TRBV12-3 or TRBV12-4 with TRBJ2-7; D unclear. V was shortened by 1 base and J by 4 bases, with 14 bases between the two germline ends. The CDR3 consists of 15 residues.

J is TRBJ1-4 and V is TRBV29-1, with D perhaps matching TRBD1 (5 bases). The CDR3 contains 12 residues. The ends were cut back, 6 bases at V and 8 bases at J, with 13 bases in the middle. Germline lookup yields CDR1 SQVTM and CDR2 ANQGSEA. In nucleotides, the CDR3 is TGCAGCGTAAGAGGGGTCGCGGAAAAACTGTTTTTT. Amino acids: CSVRGVAEKLFF.

In its sample, this clonotype was seen once. The chain carries TRBV9 and TRBJ2-5; 10 bases match TRBD1. This CDR3 is built from 16 residues. Per germline, CDR1 SGDLS and CDR2 YYNGEE. Trimming cost V 0 bases and J 5 bases; bases outside gene matches: 7. The CDR3 DNA reads as TGTGCCAGCAGCGTAGTGGGACAGGGGCACGAGGAGACCCAGTACTTC. Translated, it gives CASSVVGQGHEETQYF.

CDR3 amino acids: CASSVGMDQPQHF. The CDR3 coding sequence is TGCGCCAGCAGCGTCGGGATGGATCAGCCCCAGCATTTT. The chain employs TRBV5-1 and TRBJ1-5, with D uncertain. Germline CDR1 is SGHRS and CDR2 is YFSETQ. Trimming took 4 bases from V and 5 from J, leaving 10 bases between them. This CDR3 contains 13 residues.

This chain's CDR3 is CSARPGANVLTF. For the CDR3, the DNA is TGCAGTGCTAGGCCCGGGGCCAACGTCCTGACTTTC. The chain joins TRBV20-1 to TRBJ2-6; D remains ambiguous. Germline V gene lookup returns CDR1 DFQATT and CDR2 SNEGSKA (reference sequence). V dropped 3 bases and J dropped 4 bases, with 4 bases sitting between them. The CDR3 contains 12 residues.

The gene calls are TRBV7-3 and TRBJ2-7; 10 positions match TRBD2. The length of the CDR3 is 15 residues. Germline CDR1 SGHTA, CDR2 FQGTGA. Losses at the gene ends were 0 bases for V and 6 bases for J; bases not matched to a gene: 5. The DNA of the CDR3 is TGTGCCAGCAGCTTAACTGGGACTAGCGCAAGCGAGCAGTACTTC. Protein: CASSLTGTSASEQYF.

The chain joins TRBV4-2 to TRBJ2-3, with TRBD2 matching 7 bases. The J segment lost 5 bases and the V segment lost 4 bases, leaving 6 bases of the junction unmatched. Germline lookup yields CDR1 LGHNA and CDR2 YNFKEQ. The CDR3 sequence is 14 residues long. The CDR3 DNA reads TGTGCCAGCAGCCCACCAAGCGGGGAAGATACGCAGTATTTT. This translates into CASSPPSGEDTQYF.

The CDR3 protein is CASSYEAGSTDTQYF. DNA for the CDR3: TGTGCCAGCAGTTACGAGGCAGGGTCCACAGATACGCAGTATTTT. The rearrangement uses TRBV6-5 and TRBJ2-3, with a tentative D call TRBD1 (5 bases). Trimming shortened V by 2 bases and J by 2 bases, and 11 bases separated the two germline ends. CDR3 length: 15 residues. Germline V gives CDR1 MNHEY, CDR2 SVGAGI.

V and J are TRBV20-1 and TRBJ2-2; D not resolved. V was trimmed by 4 bases and J by 3 bases, leaving 9 bases between them. The length of the CDR3 is 13 residues. Germline loops: CDR1 DFQATT, CDR2 SNEGSKA (reference sequence). The CDR3 reads CSANWVDTGELFF. The CDR3 nucleotides are TGCAGTGCTAACTGGGTGGACACCGGGGAGCTGTTTTTT.

J is TRBJ2-3 and V is TRBV6-1; TRBD2 matches 7 bases. Germline V lookup: CDR1 MNHNS, CDR2 SASEGT. V gave up 6 bases and J gave up 3 bases; unmatched junction bases: 9. There are 15 residues in the CDR3. CDR3 in amino acids: CASRPRGDWTDTQYF. DNA of the CDR3: TGTGCCAGCAGGCCCCGGGGGGACTGGACAGATACGCAGTATTTT.

V usage is TRBV27 and J usage is TRBJ1-6; D remains ambiguous. The CDR3 is 14 amino acids. V gave up 6 bases and J gave up 9 bases, with 15 bases separating them. Per germline, CDR1 MNHEY and CDR2 SMNVEV (reference sequence). This CDR3 reads CASSLTLGGSPLHF. The DNA for the CDR3 is TGTGCCAGCAGCCTAACTCTAGGAGGTTCACCCCTCCACTTT.

This clonotype was counted many times. The rearrangement joins TRBV5-6 to TRBJ2-1; D is possibly TRBD2 (5 bases). Trimming shortened V by 3 bases and J by 10 bases, and 20 bases separated the two germline ends. The CDR3 has 15 residues. Germline assignment: CDR1 SGHDT and CDR2 YYEEEE. CDR3 protein: CASSSHQRASEEQFF. The CDR3, as DNA: TGTGCCAGCAGCTCCCACCAGAGGGCCTCGGAGGAGCAGTTCTTC. The full variable domain, in which reference TRBV5-6 and TRBJ2-1 provide the parts outside the CDR3, is DAGVTQSPTHLIKTRGQQVTLRCSPKSGHDTVSWYQQALGQGPQFIFQYYEEEERQRGNFPDRFSGHQFPNYSSELNVNALLLGDSALYLCASSSHQRASEEQFFGPGTRLTVL.

The chain is built from TRBV4-1 and TRBJ2-1, with D maybe TRBD2 (6 bases). The V gene lost 3 bases and the J gene lost 5 bases, with 11 bases spanning the gap. Germline-derived CDR1 and CDR2 are MGHRA and YSYEKL. The CDR3 extends over 14 amino acids. The CDR3 DNA sequence: TGCGCCAGCAGCCACCGGGACTGGGACAATGAGCAGTTCTTC. Translating it yields CASSHRDWDNEQFF.